The rows below give T cell receptor beta chains drawn from one sample of a study of Tregs in tolerant kidney transplant recipients. Some clones are missing from TCRdb's copy, which holds only in-frame ones; the method was immunoSEQ multiplex PCR. The repertoire has 15,000 to 20,000 clones, less than 80% of them found once; the top ten carry roughly 3.2%. No antigen has been identified for these receptors. The sequenced material came from Tregs from blood cultured with allogeneic cells. These receptors originate from a human donor in good health. CDR3s include the opening cysteine and the closing phenylalanine or tryptophan. Fields, in order: V gene, D gene, clone size, J gene, CDR3 protein, CDR3 DNA. The D gene is left open where the match is weak. Clone size is shown for a subset of rows, as once, few, many or a class of expanded clone.

V gene: TRBV4-3; D gene: .; clone size: many; J gene: TRBJ1-6; CDR3 protein: CASSPTLQGPGSPLHF; CDR3 DNA: TGCGCCAGCAGCCCTACCCTACAGGGCCCGGGTTCACCCCTCCACTTT
V gene: TRBV5-1; D gene: .; clone size: .; J gene: TRBJ2-1; CDR3 protein: CASSSAGNNEQFF; CDR3 DNA: TGCGCCAGCAGCAGCGCAGGTAACAATGAGCAGTTCTTC
V gene: TRBV19; D gene: TRBD2; clone size: few; J gene: TRBJ2-3; CDR3 protein: CASSSVAGGPGDTQYF; CDR3 DNA: TGTGCCAGTAGTTCCGTGGCGGGGGGGCCGGGGGATACGCAGTATTTT
V gene: TRBV2; D gene: .; clone size: .; J gene: TRBJ1-1; CDR3 protein: CASRYPMGNTEAFF; CDR3 DNA: TGTGCCAGCCGCTACCCCATGGGGAACACTGAAGCTTTCTTT
V gene: TRBV2; D gene: TRBD1; clone size: .; J gene: TRBJ1-1; CDR3 protein: CASSGTGLNTEAFF; CDR3 DNA: TGTGCCAGCAGTGGGACAGGGTTGAACACTGAAGCTTTCTTT
V gene: TRBV10-2; D gene: TRBD2; clone size: .; J gene: TRBJ2-3; CDR3 protein: CASSGPTSGPTDTQYF; CDR3 DNA: TGCGCCAGCAGTGGACCTACTAGCGGGCCCACAGATACGCAGTATTTT
V gene: TRBV12-5; D gene: .; clone size: .; J gene: TRBJ2-1; CDR3 protein: CASGLVRGARVNEQFF; CDR3 DNA: TGTGCTAGTGGTTTGGTGAGGGGGGCGAGAGTCAATGAGCAGTTCTTC
V gene: TRBV6-5; D gene: .; clone size: .; J gene: TRBJ2-1; CDR3 protein: CASSLLTYRPFF; CDR3 DNA: TGTGCCAGCAGTTTGCTGACATACCGCCCGTTCTTC
V gene: TRBV7-2; D gene: .; clone size: .; J gene: TRBJ2-6; CDR3 protein: CASSLASGANVLTF; CDR3 DNA: TGTGCCAGCAGCTTAGCCTCTGGGGCCAACGTCCTGACTTTC
V gene: TRBV11-3; D gene: .; clone size: .; J gene: TRBJ2-5; CDR3 protein: CASSLGGGAETQYF; CDR3 DNA: TGTGCCAGCAGCTTGGGAGGCGGGGCGGAGACCCAGTACTTC
V gene: TRBV6-1; D gene: TRBD1; clone size: .; J gene: TRBJ2-7; CDR3 protein: CASSRDRAYEQYF; CDR3 DNA: TGTGCCAGCAGCCGGGACAGGGCCTACGAGCAGTACTTC
V gene: TRBV5-1; D gene: TRBD1; clone size: .; J gene: TRBJ1-1; CDR3 protein: CASSPRTGGAAEAFF; CDR3 DNA: TGCGCCAGCAGCCCCCGGACAGGGGGCGCGGCTGAAGCTTTCTTT
V gene: TRBV30; D gene: .; clone size: .; J gene: TRBJ1-6; CDR3 protein: CAWSEGGKNSPLHF; CDR3 DNA: TGTGCCTGGAGTGAGGGGGGGAAGAATTCACCCCTCCACTTT
V gene: TRBV29-1; D gene: .; clone size: .; J gene: TRBJ2-6; CDR3 protein: CSARAGANVLTF; CDR3 DNA: TGCAGCGCCAGGGCTGGGGCCAACGTCCTGACTTTC
V gene: TRBV7-3; D gene: .; clone size: .; J gene: TRBJ2-3; CDR3 protein: CASKLYPGADTQYF; CDR3 DNA: TGTGCCAGCAAACTGTACCCAGGGGCAGATACGCAGTATTTT
V gene: TRBV9; D gene: TRBD2; clone size: .; J gene: TRBJ2-1; CDR3 protein: CASSARLAGDGEQFF; CDR3 DNA: TGTGCCAGCAGCGCCAGACTAGCGGGAGATGGTGAGCAGTTCTTC
V gene: TRBV15; D gene: .; clone size: .; J gene: TRBJ1-1; CDR3 protein: CATGTWGGETEAFF; CDR3 DNA: TGTGCCACCGGAACGTGGGGGGGAGAAACTGAAGCTTTCTTT
V gene: TRBV4-3; D gene: .; clone size: .; J gene: TRBJ2-3; CDR3 protein: CASSQQAGGPDTQYF; CDR3 DNA: TGCGCCAGCAGCCAACAAGCGGGCGGCCCAGATACGCAGTATTTT
V gene: TRBV5-8; D gene: .; clone size: .; J gene: TRBJ2-7; CDR3 protein: CASTVGGAYEQYF; CDR3 DNA: TGTGCCAGCACGGTTGGGGGAGCCTACGAGCAGTACTTC
V gene: TRBV11-1; D gene: .; clone size: few; J gene: TRBJ2-2; CDR3 protein: CASSPQVNTGELFF; CDR3 DNA: TGTGCCAGCAGCCCCCAGGTGAACACCGGGGAGCTGTTTTTT
V gene: TRBV7-9; D gene: TRBD1; clone size: .; J gene: TRBJ1-2; CDR3 protein: CASSLAAGRGDYGYTF; CDR3 DNA: TGTGCCAGCAGCTTAGCTGCGGGCAGGGGGGACTATGGCTACACCTTC
V gene: TRBV2; D gene: .; clone size: .; J gene: TRBJ2-5; CDR3 protein: CASSVVQETQYF; CDR3 DNA: TGTGCCAGCAGTGTCGTCCAAGAGACCCAGTACTTC
V gene: TRBV7-8; D gene: .; clone size: .; J gene: TRBJ2-7; CDR3 protein: CASSFERYEQYF; CDR3 DNA: TGTGCCAGCAGCTTTGAGCGGTACGAGCAGTACTTC
V gene: TRBV11-3; D gene: .; clone size: .; J gene: TRBJ2-5; CDR3 protein: CASSLGWDQETQYF; CDR3 DNA: TGTGCCAGCAGCTTAGGCTGGGATCAAGAGACCCAGTACTTC
V gene: TRBV11-3; D gene: TRBD2; clone size: .; J gene: TRBJ2-2; CDR3 protein: CASSPVAGVTTGELFF; CDR3 DNA: TGTGCCAGCAGCCCTGTAGCGGGAGTGACTACCGGGGAGCTGTTTTTT
V gene: TRBV5-4; D gene: .; clone size: .; J gene: TRBJ2-7; CDR3 protein: CASSPAYGQRAYEQYF; CDR3 DNA: TGTGCCAGCAGCCCCGCGTACGGACAGCGAGCCTACGAGCAGTACTTC
V gene: TRBV18; D gene: TRBD1; clone size: .; J gene: TRBJ2-5; CDR3 protein: CASSPQQGSGETQYF; CDR3 DNA: TGTGCCAGCTCACCCCAACAGGGGTCGGGGGAGACCCAGTACTTC